This T cell receptor beta chain was found in a study of T-cell memory formation after mild COVID-19. Background on the study: Across donors, TCR clusters were largely donor specific.

CDR3 length: 15 amino acids. Trimming took 4 bases from V and 0 from J; bases not matched to a gene: 6. The germline gives CDR1 LGHNA, CDR2 YSLEER. TCRdb independently ran MiXCR on the 5' RACE reads; one entry per CDR3 protein. This table holds around 200,000 distinct CDR3 sequences, 10% to 13% found once. This clonotype was picked up many times. The TCR was taken from a young man who had mild COVID-19 (a few samples of this study predate the infection). Cell type and time point are not known. V gene TRBV4-3 combines with J gene TRBJ2-7; 7 bases are shared with TRBD2. The sequenced material came from PBMCs or a T cell subset sorted from them (not recorded which). The CDR3 region is CASSRLGGSSYEQYF. The CDR3, as DNA: TGCGCCAGCAGCCGCCTGGGCGGGAGCTCCTACGAGCAGTACTTC.